The 3 T cell receptor beta chains below come from one sample, sequenced in a study of blood T cell repertoires in COVID-19. Sequencing was performed with immunoSEQ multiplex PCR; in TCRdb, only in-frame clones are kept and a portion is missing. The table records about 210,000 clones, roughly four fifths of them present only once. Sequenced sample: peripheral blood. Receptors were obtained from a woman aged 80 or over with COVID-19, enrolled during active disease.

The J gene is TRBJ2-7, the V gene TRBV18; 7 positions agree with TRBD2. The germline gives CDR1 KGHSH, CDR2 LQKENI. CDR3 length: 15 residues. V gave up 0 bases and J gave up 4 bases; unmatched junction bases: 6. This chain's CDR3 is CASSPPSVRGYEQYF. DNA for the CDR3: TGTGCCAGCTCACCACCTTCTGTGCGGGGGTACGAGCAGTACTTC.

This chain connects TRBV19 to TRBJ1-1, with TRBD1 identical over 9 bases. V was pared by 10 bases and J by 0 bases, with 6 bases of the junction left unmatched. The CDR3 sequence is 14 residues long. Germline assignment: CDR1 LNHDA and CDR2 SQIVND (reference sequence). CDR3 sequence reads: CATTGGRMNTEAFF. The CDR3 nucleotides read TGTGCCACGACAGGGGGAAGGATGAACACTGAAGCTTTCTTT.

V gene TRBV27 combines with J gene TRBJ1-6, with no clear D. CDR1 and CDR2 (germline): MNHEY, SMNVEV (reference sequence). CDR3 length equals 11 residues. V lost 4 bases and J 13 bases, leaving 8 bases between the germline ends. The CDR3 reads CASSSRGPLHF. For the CDR3, the DNA is TGTGCCAGCAGTTCTAGAGGGCCCCTCCACTTT.